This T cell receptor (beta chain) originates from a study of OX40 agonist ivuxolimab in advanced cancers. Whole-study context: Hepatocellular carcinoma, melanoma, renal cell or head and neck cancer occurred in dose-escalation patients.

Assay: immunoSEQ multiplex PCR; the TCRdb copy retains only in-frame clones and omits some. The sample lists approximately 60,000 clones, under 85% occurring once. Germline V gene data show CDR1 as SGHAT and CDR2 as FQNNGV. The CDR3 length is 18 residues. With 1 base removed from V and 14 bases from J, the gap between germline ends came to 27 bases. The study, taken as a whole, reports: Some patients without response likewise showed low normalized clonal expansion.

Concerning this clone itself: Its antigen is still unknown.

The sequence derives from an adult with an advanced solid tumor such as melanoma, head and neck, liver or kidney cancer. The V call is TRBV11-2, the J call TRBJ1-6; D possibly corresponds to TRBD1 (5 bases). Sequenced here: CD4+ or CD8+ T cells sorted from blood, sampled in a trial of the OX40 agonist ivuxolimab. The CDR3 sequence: CASSLVPLTTAPLISLHF. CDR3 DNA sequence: TGTGCCAGCAGCTTAGTACCTCTCACGACAGCACCATTGATATCCCTCCACTTT.